What follows are 14 T cell receptor beta chains derived from one specimen sequenced in a study of blood T cells in healthy people across ages. Next came a second PCR, run for about 6 to 12 cycles, which used a sample-barcoded 5' primer along with a J-beta primer mix. TCRdb processed the 5' RACE reads anew with MiXCR; each CDR3 protein has one entry. The data contain roughly 1,000,000 distinct CDR3 sequences, under 30% of them singletons. Separately, the same data were catalogued under a study of T cells of mothers and their children.

The sequenced material came from blood. The source of these receptors is a girl aged 2 to 10 in good health.

This sequence joins TRBV5-1 and TRBJ1-2; tentative D call: TRBD1 (6 bases). The V gene lost 5 bases and the J gene lost 6 bases, with 14 bases spanning the gap. CDR1 SGHRS and CDR2 YFSETQ come from the germline V gene. There are 13 residues in the CDR3. CDR3 bases: TGCGCCAGCAGTCGAGACAGGAATGATGGCTACACCTTC. Amino acids: CASSRDRNDGYTF.

The chain joins TRBV6-1 to TRBJ2-5; 8 nucleotides agree with TRBD1. The tail of the sequence fits TRBJ2-1 better, so the J call may be wrong. The germline CDR1 and CDR2 sequences are MNHNS and SASEGT. The CDR3 is 14 residues long. CDR3 in amino acids: CASRVGQASNEQFF. CDR3 DNA sequence: TGTGCCAGCAGGGTGGGACAGGCTTCGAATGAGCAGTTCTTC.

The genes are TRBV15 and TRBJ1-4; 7 bases map to TRBD1. With V trimmed by 3 bases and J by 4 bases, 5 bases remained unmatched. CDR1 and CDR2 from the germline V gene are LNHNV and YYDKDF (reference sequence). CDR3 length: 15 residues. The CDR3 here is CATSRTGTDNEKLFF. The CDR3 nucleotides are TGTGCCACCAGCAGGACCGGGACAGATAATGAAAAACTGTTTTTT.

V usage is TRBV14 and J usage is TRBJ2-1, with 11 bases that match TRBD2. This CDR3 spans 17 amino acids. V lost 2 bases, J lost 8 bases, and 11 bases stayed unmatched. CDR1 SGHDN and CDR2 FVKESK come from the germline V gene. DNA of the CDR3: TGTGCCAGCAGCCAACGAGGGACTAGCGGCCGTGGGGATGAGCAGTTCTTC. The encoded protein is CASSQRGTSGRGDEQFF. Full variable domain (missing parts from reference TRBV14 and TRBJ2-1): EAGVTQFPSHSVIEKGQTVTLRCDPISGHDNLYWYRRVMGKEIKFLLHFVKESKQDESGMPNNRFLAERTGGTYSTLKVQPAELEDSGVYFCASSQRGTSGRGDEQFFGPGTRLTVL.

J is TRBJ2-7 and V is TRBV4-1; perhaps TRBD1 as D (5 bases). This CDR3 contains 16 residues. V lost 1 base and J 2 bases, leaving 15 bases between the germline ends. CDR1 is MGHRA and CDR2 is YSYEKL in the germline V gene. The CDR3 DNA follows: TGCGCCAGCAGCCAAGCAGTCCAGGGTCGCGCCTACGAGCAGTACTTC. Translation: CASSQAVQGRAYEQYF.

This clonotype appeared a few times. The CDR3 here is CASSQKNTEAFF. The CDR3 DNA is TGTGCCAGCAGTCAGAAGAACACTGAAGCTTTCTTT. This rearrangement joins TRBV2 to TRBJ1-1; D is ambiguous. This CDR3 region has 12 residues. Per germline, CDR1 SNHLY and CDR2 FYNNEI. Trimming removed 5 bases at V and 1 base at J, with 5 bases between.

V gene TRBV2 combines with J gene TRBJ2-3; no definite D call. Deletions cut 7 bases from V and 8 bases from J, with 16 bases between. CDR1 SNHLY and CDR2 FYNNEI come from the germline V gene. The CDR3 spans 13 residues. CDR3 bases: TGTGCCAGCATGCCAGACGTGGGTGGTACGCAGTATTTT. It encodes CASMPDVGGTQYF. The variable domain in full, with the rest retrieved from reference TRBV2 and TRBJ2-3, is EPEVTQTPSHQVTQMGQEVILRCVPISNHLYFYWYRQILGQKVEFLVSFYNNEISEKSEIFDDQFSVERPDGSNFTLKIRSTKLEDSAMYFCASMPDVGGTQYFGPGTRLTVL.

This clonotype showed up just a few times. The chain employs TRBV13 and TRBJ2-7, with D perhaps TRBD2 (5 bases). There are 13 residues in the CDR3. Trimming pared 8 bases from V and 5 bases from J, leaving 16 bases between. Per germline, CDR1 PRHDT and CDR2 FYEKMQ (reference sequence). Here the CDR3 DNA reads TGTGCCAGCGGGCCGTTTGAGGGTAACGAGCAGTACTTC. Protein: CASGPFEGNEQYF.

This clonotype was found a few times. The chain recombines TRBV12-3 or TRBV12-4 with TRBJ2-7; 7 nucleotides align to TRBD2. J was trimmed by 0 bases and V by 6 bases; bases with no gene match: 5. The CDR3 loop spans 14 amino acids. CDR3: CASSQIAGSYEQYF. CDR3 coding DNA: TGTGCCAGCAGCCAAATAGCGGGCTCCTACGAGCAGTACTTC.

This clonotype came up many times. The chain is built from TRBV2 and TRBJ1-2; maybe TRBD1 (5 bases). V was clipped by 11 bases and J by 6 bases, with 28 bases between them. There are 16 residues in the CDR3. Germline CDR1 and CDR2: SNHLY and FYNNEI. In nucleotides, the CDR3 is TGTGCCGAAGCTGGTGGAGGGGCCATCCGGTCGGATGGCTACACCTTC. This codes for CAEAGGGAIRSDGYTF.

The gene calls are TRBV28 and TRBJ2-7, with D perhaps matching TRBD1 (5 bases). V was trimmed by 3 bases and J by 0 bases, leaving 12 bases between them. The V gene's germline CDR1 is MDHEN and CDR2 SYDVKM. CDR3 length: 15 amino acids. The CDR3 protein is CASSFPPDSSYEQYF. Here the CDR3 DNA reads TGTGCCAGCAGTTTTCCACCCGACAGCTCCTACGAGCAGTACTTC.

This clonotype was seen a few times. This chain connects TRBV21-1 to TRBJ1-6; the table's D call, TRBD1, was not checked against the DNA. TRBV21-1 is tagged as a pseudogene. The CDR3 loop spans 16 amino acids. CDR3 nucleotides: TGTGCCAGCAGCAAGGGACAGGGGGCAGATAATTCACCCCTCCACTTT. As protein: CASSKGQGADNSPLHF.

The chain has TRBV28 and TRBJ1-5; 8 positions agree with TRBD1. This CDR3 is 13 amino acids long. The germline V gene has CDR1 MDHEN and CDR2 SYDVKM. After removal of 7 bases from V and 4 bases from J, the junction contained 3 bases not matched to a gene. The CDR3 DNA reads as TGTGCCAGCAATAGACAGGGGAATCAGCCCCAGCATTTT. It translates to CASNRQGNQPQHF.

The table lists this clonotype with many counts. The CDR3 nucleotides are TGTGCCAGCAGTTTGGAGGGGGGGGTCACTGAAGCTTTCTTT. It encodes CASSLEGGVTEAFF. The V and J genes are TRBV27 and TRBJ1-1, with D possibly TRBD1 on 6 matching bases. CDR3 length equals 14 residues. The germline CDR1 and CDR2 sequences are MNHEY and SMNVEV (reference sequence). Trimming removed 3 bases from V and 4 bases from J, with 12 bases in between.